The 7 T cell receptor beta chains presented below share a single source sample, sequenced in a study of blood T cells in healthy people across ages. Alongside a J-beta primer mix, a sample-barcoded 5' primer served in a second PCR lasting about 7 to 12 cycles. TCRdb analysed the 5' RACE reads with MiXCR anew, one entry per CDR3 protein. The data hold 450,000 to 650,000 distinct CDR3 sequences, with less than 25% observed a single time. A further study also used this sample, focusing on T cells of mothers and their children.

Input material: blood. These TCRs come from a boy between 10 and 17 years old in good health.

The V gene is TRBV19, the J gene TRBJ2-5; no firm D call. Trimming took off 3 bases at V and 1 base at J, with 3 bases between the two ends. CDR1 and CDR2 from the germline V gene are LNHDA and SQIVND (reference sequence). The length of the CDR3 is 12 residues. Written as DNA, the CDR3 is TGTGCCAGTAGTATTGCCCAAGAGACCCAGTACTTC. As protein: CASSIAQETQYF. The variable domain in full, completed from reference TRBV19 and TRBJ2-5, reads DGGITQSPKYLFRKEGQNVTLSCEQNLNHDAMYWYRQDPGQGLRLIYYSQIVNDFQKGDIAEGYSVSREKKESFPLTVTSAQKNPTAFYLCASSIAQETQYFGPGTRLLVL.

This clonotype was seen a few times. For the CDR3, the DNA is TGTGCCAGCAGCCCCAGGACAGGGATGAACACCGGGGAGCTGTTTTTT. This encodes CASSPRTGMNTGELFF. The genes are TRBV3-1 and TRBJ2-2, with TRBD1 identical over 8 bases. Germline CDR1 is LGHDT and CDR2 is YNNKEL (reference sequence). This CDR3 spans 16 amino acids. J lost 1 base, V lost 4 bases, and 5 bases had no gene match.

The V call is TRBV4-3, the J call TRBJ2-3, with 10 nucleotides matching TRBD2. The CDR3 runs to 18 residues. The trim removed 1 base at V and 3 bases at J, leaving 10 bases unmatched. Looked up from germline, CDR1 is LGHNA and CDR2 is YSLEER. In DNA, the CDR3 is TGCGCCAGCAGCCAAGGGTTAGCGGGGGGCTTTGGGACAGATACGCAGTATTTT. Translated: CASSQGLAGGFGTDTQYF.

The chain recombines TRBV3-1 with TRBJ1-1, with 7 bases that match TRBD1. Trimming cost V 3 bases and J 0 bases; bases outside gene matches: 1. Germline V gene sequence: CDR1 LGHDT, CDR2 YNNKEL (reference sequence). The CDR3 consists of 14 residues. The CDR3 region is CASSQGQLNTEAFF. CDR3 DNA sequence: TGTGCCAGCAGCCAGGGACAGTTGAACACTGAAGCTTTCTTT.

This chain uses TRBV4-1 with TRBJ2-5; TRBD1 matches at 9 bases. CDR3 length: 15 residues. The V gene's germline CDR1 is MGHRA and CDR2 YSYEKL. Trimming cost V 3 bases and J 1 base; bases outside gene matches: 3. In nucleotides, the CDR3 is TGCGCCAGCAGCCACCGGGGACAGGGCCAAGAGACCCAGTACTTC. Translating it yields CASSHRGQGQETQYF.

The chain joins TRBV7-9 to TRBJ2-3; perhaps D is TRBD1 or TRBD2 (6 bases each). The V end lost 2 bases, the J end lost 4 bases, and 19 bases lay between the germline ends. CDR1 and CDR2 from the germline V gene are SEHNR and FQNEAQ (reference sequence). The CDR3 extends over 17 amino acids. The CDR3 sequence is CASSLHESAGTSDTQYF. CDR3 DNA sequence: TGTGCCAGCAGCTTACACGAGTCTGCGGGGACATCAGATACGCAGTATTTT.

This clonotype was recorded a few times. This rearrangement joins TRBV6-1 to TRBJ2-3; D is possibly TRBD1 (5 bases). CDR1 is MNHNS and CDR2 is SASEGT in the germline V gene. The CDR3 contains 16 residues. V lost 6 bases and J lost 1, with 17 bases in between. As DNA, the CDR3 is TGTGCCAGCAGCAATAGACAGAGGCCGGGCACAGATACGCAGTATTTT. Amino acid sequence: CASSNRQRPGTDTQYF.